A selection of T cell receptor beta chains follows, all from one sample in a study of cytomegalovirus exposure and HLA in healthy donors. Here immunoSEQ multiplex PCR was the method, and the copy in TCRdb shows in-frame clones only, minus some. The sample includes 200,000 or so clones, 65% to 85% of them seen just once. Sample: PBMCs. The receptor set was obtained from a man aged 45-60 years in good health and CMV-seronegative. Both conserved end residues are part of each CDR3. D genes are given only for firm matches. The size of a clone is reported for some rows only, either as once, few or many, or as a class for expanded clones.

cdr3_aa: CASRTLGGDNEQFF
cdr3_nt: TGTGCCAGTAGAACCCTTGGCGGAGACAATGAGCAGTTCTTC
d_call: .
v_call: TRBV19
j_call: TRBJ2-1
cdr3_length: 14
clone_size: .

cdr3_aa: CASSQQLARNEQFF
cdr3_nt: TGCGCCAGCAGCCAACAGCTAGCAAGAAATGAGCAGTTCTTC
d_call: .
v_call: TRBV4-1
j_call: TRBJ2-1
cdr3_length: 14
clone_size: .

cdr3_aa: CATTQLGREGTDTQYF
cdr3_nt: TGTGCCACAACCCAACTTGGGCGGGAAGGCACAGATACGCAGTATTTT
d_call: .
v_call: TRBV10-3
j_call: TRBJ2-3
cdr3_length: 16
clone_size: .

cdr3_aa: CAWSVTLAGADNEQFF
cdr3_nt: TGTGCCTGGAGTGTTACTCTAGCGGGAGCCGACAATGAGCAGTTCTTC
d_call: TRBD2
v_call: TRBV30
j_call: TRBJ2-1
cdr3_length: 16
clone_size: .

cdr3_aa: CASTVGAGDGQETQYF
cdr3_nt: TGTGCCAGTACCGTGGGGGCGGGAGACGGCCAAGAGACCCAGTACTTC
d_call: .
v_call: TRBV19
j_call: TRBJ2-5
cdr3_length: 16
clone_size: once

cdr3_aa: CASRRGGDTGELFF
cdr3_nt: TGTGCCAGCCGAAGAGGGGGGGACACCGGGGAGCTGTTTTTT
d_call: .
v_call: TRBV4-2
j_call: TRBJ2-2
cdr3_length: 14
clone_size: few

cdr3_aa: CASSPGQVYEQYF
cdr3_nt: TGTGCCAGCAGCCCGGGACAGGTGTACGAGCAGTACTTC
d_call: TRBD1
v_call: TRBV5-5
j_call: TRBJ2-7
cdr3_length: 13
clone_size: once

cdr3_aa: CASSTGNSNQPQHF
cdr3_nt: TGCGCCAGCAGCACGGGAAATAGCAATCAGCCCCAGCATTTT
d_call: .
v_call: TRBV5-1
j_call: TRBJ1-5
cdr3_length: 14
clone_size: .

cdr3_aa: CASSIVGTGAFEAFF
cdr3_nt: TGTGCCAGTAGTATAGTCGGGACAGGGGCTTTTGAAGCTTTCTTT
d_call: TRBD1
v_call: TRBV19
j_call: TRBJ1-1
cdr3_length: 15
clone_size: .

cdr3_aa: CASSSEKTSGPSYNEQFF
cdr3_nt: TGTGCCAGCAGCTCTGAAAAGACTAGCGGGCCTTCCTACAATGAGCAGTTCTTC
d_call: TRBD2
v_call: TRBV7-9
j_call: TRBJ2-1
cdr3_length: 18
clone_size: .

cdr3_aa: CASSSVKAAQETQYF
cdr3_nt: TGTGCCAGCAGCTCAGTTAAAGCGGCTCAAGAGACCCAGTACTTC
d_call: .
v_call: TRBV9
j_call: TRBJ2-5
cdr3_length: 15
clone_size: .

cdr3_aa: CASSLDSWGGGETQYF
cdr3_nt: TGTGCCAGCAGCTTAGATTCCTGGGGCGGTGGGGAGACCCAGTACTTC
d_call: .
v_call: TRBV7-9
j_call: TRBJ2-5
cdr3_length: 16
clone_size: .

cdr3_aa: CASSLSGKETQYF
cdr3_nt: TGTGCCAGCAGTTTGTCAGGAAAAGAGACCCAGTACTTC
d_call: .
v_call: TRBV28
j_call: TRBJ2-5
cdr3_length: 13
clone_size: .

cdr3_aa: CASSVGGGRSDTQYF
cdr3_nt: TGTGCCAGCAGCGTAGGAGGCGGGAGGTCAGATACGCAGTATTTT
d_call: TRBD2
v_call: TRBV9
j_call: TRBJ2-3
cdr3_length: 15
clone_size: .

cdr3_aa: CASKSSQGRQETQYF
cdr3_nt: TGTGCCAGCAAATCAAGTCAGGGGCGCCAAGAGACCCAGTACTTC
d_call: .
v_call: TRBV5-8
j_call: TRBJ2-5
cdr3_length: 15
clone_size: once

cdr3_aa: CAWSSSLGQGRQPQHF
cdr3_nt: TGTGCCTGGAGTTCCTCCTTGGGACAGGGGCGCCAGCCCCAGCATTTT
d_call: TRBD1
v_call: TRBV30
j_call: TRBJ1-5
cdr3_length: 16
clone_size: .

cdr3_aa: CASSPAQSNTEAFF
cdr3_nt: TGTGCCAGCTCACCAGCACAGTCGAACACTGAAGCTTTCTTT
d_call: .
v_call: TRBV18
j_call: TRBJ1-1
cdr3_length: 14
clone_size: .

cdr3_aa: CASSSLGQMNTEAFF
cdr3_nt: TGTGCCAGCAGTTCCCTGGGACAGATGAACACTGAAGCTTTCTTT
d_call: TRBD1
v_call: TRBV28
j_call: TRBJ1-1
cdr3_length: 15
clone_size: .

cdr3_aa: CASSLSRRQGTGYEQYF
cdr3_nt: TGTGCCAGCAGTTTAAGTCGGAGACAGGGGACAGGCTACGAGCAGTACTTC
d_call: TRBD1
v_call: TRBV28
j_call: TRBJ2-7
cdr3_length: 17
clone_size: .

cdr3_aa: CASRGANTGELFF
cdr3_nt: TGTGCCAGTAGAGGGGCGAACACCGGGGAGCTGTTTTTT
d_call: .
v_call: TRBV19
j_call: TRBJ2-2
cdr3_length: 13
clone_size: .

cdr3_aa: CASSLIATGPAGAYEQYF
cdr3_nt: TGTGCCAGCAGCTTAATCGCGACAGGGCCCGCAGGAGCCTACGAGCAGTACTTC
d_call: TRBD1
v_call: TRBV7-6
j_call: TRBJ2-7
cdr3_length: 18
clone_size: few

cdr3_aa: CASSIGGRVTDTQYF
cdr3_nt: TGTGCCAGTAGTATTGGGGGCAGGGTCACAGATACGCAGTATTTT
d_call: .
v_call: TRBV19
j_call: TRBJ2-3
cdr3_length: 15
clone_size: few

cdr3_aa: CASSILNGNGELFF
cdr3_nt: TGTGCCAGTAGTATTTTGAACGGGAATGGGGAGCTGTTTTTT
d_call: .
v_call: TRBV19
j_call: TRBJ2-2
cdr3_length: 14
clone_size: few

cdr3_aa: CASTLRGTGNTGELFF
cdr3_nt: TGTGCCAGTACCCTCCGAGGGACAGGGAACACCGGGGAGCTGTTTTTT
d_call: TRBD1
v_call: TRBV19
j_call: TRBJ2-2
cdr3_length: 16
clone_size: once

cdr3_aa: CESRDRNTEAFF
cdr3_nt: TGTGAGTCCAGGGACAGGAACACTGAAGCTTTCTTT
d_call: TRBD1
v_call: TRBV6-6
j_call: TRBJ1-1
cdr3_length: 12
clone_size: few

cdr3_aa: CASSPSGVLGYGYTF
cdr3_nt: TGTGCCAGCAGTCCATCGGGGGTTTTGGGGTATGGCTACACCTTC
d_call: .
v_call: TRBV28
j_call: TRBJ1-2
cdr3_length: 15
clone_size: .

cdr3_aa: CASSGTGINTEAFF
cdr3_nt: TGTGCCAGCAGTGGGACAGGAATCAACACTGAAGCTTTCTTT
d_call: TRBD1
v_call: TRBV28
j_call: TRBJ1-1
cdr3_length: 14
clone_size: .

cdr3_aa: CASSDTGQMTRTTYF
cdr3_nt: TGCGCCAGCAGCGATACGGGACAGATGACTAGAACTACGTACTTC
d_call: .
v_call: TRBV10-2
j_call: TRBJ2-7
cdr3_length: 15
clone_size: .

cdr3_aa: CASNSGGVGYTF
cdr3_nt: TGTGCCAGCAACTCTGGGGGGGTCGGCTACACCTTC
d_call: .
v_call: TRBV28
j_call: TRBJ1-2
cdr3_length: 12
clone_size: .

cdr3_aa: CASSTTGSGANVLTF
cdr3_nt: TGTGCCAGCTCCACAACAGGGTCTGGGGCCAACGTCCTGACTTTC
d_call: .
v_call: TRBV5-4
j_call: TRBJ2-6
cdr3_length: 15
clone_size: .

cdr3_aa: CASSYAPGPLRGYTF
cdr3_nt: TGTGCCAGCAGTTACGCCCCGGGTCCCCTAAGAGGCTACACCTTC
d_call: .
v_call: TRBV6-6
j_call: TRBJ1-2
cdr3_length: 15
clone_size: once

cdr3_aa: CASSANRGGTGELFF
cdr3_nt: TGTGCCAGTAGTGCAAACAGGGGTGGCACCGGGGAGCTGTTTTTT
d_call: TRBD1
v_call: TRBV19
j_call: TRBJ2-2
cdr3_length: 15
clone_size: .

cdr3_aa: CASSPQDSRFEAFF
cdr3_nt: TGTGCCAGCAGCCCACAGGACAGCCGGTTTGAAGCTTTCTTT
d_call: .
v_call: TRBV11-2
j_call: TRBJ1-1
cdr3_length: 14
clone_size: .

cdr3_aa: CASSSTGGGNNEQFF
cdr3_nt: TGTGCCAGCAGCTCGACAGGGGGCGGGAACAATGAGCAGTTCTTC
d_call: TRBD1
v_call: TRBV7-3
j_call: TRBJ2-1
cdr3_length: 15
clone_size: .

cdr3_aa: CASSLGQGRRGYTF
cdr3_nt: TGTGCCAGCAGTTTGGGACAGGGCCGGCGGGGCTACACCTTC
d_call: TRBD1
v_call: TRBV28
j_call: TRBJ1-2
cdr3_length: 14
clone_size: .

cdr3_aa: CASSGRWGDGYTF
cdr3_nt: TGTGCCAGCAGCGGACGCTGGGGAGATGGCTACACCTTC
d_call: .
v_call: TRBV9
j_call: TRBJ1-2
cdr3_length: 13
clone_size: few

cdr3_aa: CASTLMRGTRLNEQFF
cdr3_nt: TGTGCCAGCACCCTAATGCGGGGGACACGCCTCAATGAGCAGTTCTTC
d_call: .
v_call: TRBV28
j_call: TRBJ2-1
cdr3_length: 16
clone_size: once

cdr3_aa: CASSLAGASNNEQFF
cdr3_nt: TGTGCCAGCAGCTTAGCGGGAGCCTCAAACAATGAGCAGTTCTTC
d_call: TRBD2
v_call: TRBV7-3
j_call: TRBJ2-1
cdr3_length: 15
clone_size: .

cdr3_aa: CASRPTLNSNQPQHF
cdr3_nt: TGTGCCAGCAGGCCGACTCTTAATAGCAATCAGCCCCAGCATTTT
d_call: .
v_call: TRBV2
j_call: TRBJ1-5
cdr3_length: 15
clone_size: .

cdr3_aa: CASNGDYSYEQYF
cdr3_nt: TGCGCCAGCAACGGGGACTACTCCTACGAGCAGTACTTC
d_call: TRBD2
v_call: TRBV10-2
j_call: TRBJ2-7
cdr3_length: 13
clone_size: few

cdr3_aa: CASSPQGRQPQHF
cdr3_nt: TGTGCCAGCAGTCCACAGGGGCGGCAGCCCCAGCATTTT
d_call: TRBD1
v_call: TRBV6-5
j_call: TRBJ1-5
cdr3_length: 13
clone_size: .

cdr3_aa: CASSPGQDYGYTF
cdr3_nt: TGTGCCAGCTCACCAGGGCAAGACTATGGCTACACCTTC
d_call: .
v_call: TRBV18
j_call: TRBJ1-2
cdr3_length: 13
clone_size: .

cdr3_aa: CASSPRDRDEQYF
cdr3_nt: TGTGCCAGCTCACCACGGGACAGGGACGAGCAGTACTTC
d_call: TRBD1
v_call: TRBV18
j_call: TRBJ2-7
cdr3_length: 13
clone_size: .

cdr3_aa: CASRPNRGREKLFF
cdr3_nt: TGTGCCAGCAGACCAAACAGGGGACGGGAAAAACTGTTTTTT
d_call: TRBD1
v_call: TRBV6-6
j_call: TRBJ1-4
cdr3_length: 14
clone_size: few

cdr3_aa: CASSVRSPAGDTQYF
cdr3_nt: TGTGCCAGCAGTGTTAGAAGCCCAGCCGGGGATACGCAGTATTTT
d_call: .
v_call: TRBV2
j_call: TRBJ2-3
cdr3_length: 15
clone_size: .

cdr3_aa: CASSQTPYSNQPQHF
cdr3_nt: TGTGCCAGCAGTCAGACACCTTATAGCAATCAGCCCCAGCATTTT
d_call: .
v_call: TRBV6-5
j_call: TRBJ1-5
cdr3_length: 15
clone_size: .

cdr3_aa: CASSEDGGGTGELFF
cdr3_nt: TGTGCCAGCAGCGAGGACGGGGGTGGGACCGGGGAGCTGTTTTTT
d_call: .
v_call: TRBV6-5
j_call: TRBJ2-2
cdr3_length: 15
clone_size: .